Ten or more counts support the clone carrying this TCR beta chain. This entry is derived from a study of blood T cell repertoires in COVID-19. V trimming: 3 bases; J trimming: 4 bases; junction bases outside the gene matches: 11. The germline V gene encodes CDR1 SNHLY and CDR2 FYNNEI. The CDR3 loop spans 16 amino acids. Using immunoSEQ multiplex PCR, the repertoire was profiled, and TCRdb retains in-frame clones only, with some absent. The data contain 97,000 or so clones, nearly 90% of them singletons. The origin of this receptor is a man aged 50 to 59 with active COVID-19. This rearrangement joins TRBV2 to TRBJ1-2, with 7 bases identical to TRBD1. Sequencing used peripheral blood. The CDR3 DNA follows: TGTGCCAGCAGTGATCCACAAAGACAGGGTGGCTATGGCTACACCTTC. Its protein is CASSDPQRQGGYGYTF.